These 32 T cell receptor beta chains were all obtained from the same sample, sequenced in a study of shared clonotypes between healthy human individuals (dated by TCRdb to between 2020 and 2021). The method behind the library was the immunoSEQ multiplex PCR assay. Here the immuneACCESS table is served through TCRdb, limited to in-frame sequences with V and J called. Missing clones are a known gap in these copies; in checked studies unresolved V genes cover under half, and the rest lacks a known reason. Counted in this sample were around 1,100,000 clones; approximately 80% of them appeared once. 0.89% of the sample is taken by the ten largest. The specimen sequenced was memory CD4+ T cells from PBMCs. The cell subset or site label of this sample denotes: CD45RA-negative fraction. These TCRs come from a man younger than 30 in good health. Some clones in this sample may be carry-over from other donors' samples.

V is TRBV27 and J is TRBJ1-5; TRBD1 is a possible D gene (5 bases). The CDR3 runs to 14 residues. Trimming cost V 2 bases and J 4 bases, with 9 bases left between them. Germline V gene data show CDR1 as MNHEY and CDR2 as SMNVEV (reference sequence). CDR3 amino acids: CASSLGGDNQPQHF. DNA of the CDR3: TGTGCCAGCAGTTTAGGAGGGGATAATCAGCCCCAGCATTTT.

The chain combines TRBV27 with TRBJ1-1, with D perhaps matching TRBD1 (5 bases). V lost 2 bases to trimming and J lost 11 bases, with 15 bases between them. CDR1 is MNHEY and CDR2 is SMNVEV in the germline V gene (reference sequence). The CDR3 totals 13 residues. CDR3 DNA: TGTGCCAGCAGTTTACAACTGGGGCAGGTGGCTTTCTTT. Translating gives CASSLQLGQVAFF.

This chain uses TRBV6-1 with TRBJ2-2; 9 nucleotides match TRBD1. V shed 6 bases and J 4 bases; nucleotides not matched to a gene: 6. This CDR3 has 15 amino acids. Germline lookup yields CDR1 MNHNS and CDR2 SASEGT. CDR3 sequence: CASRPGQGRTGELFF. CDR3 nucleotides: TGTGCCAGCAGACCGGGACAGGGACGCACCGGGGAGCTGTTTTTT.

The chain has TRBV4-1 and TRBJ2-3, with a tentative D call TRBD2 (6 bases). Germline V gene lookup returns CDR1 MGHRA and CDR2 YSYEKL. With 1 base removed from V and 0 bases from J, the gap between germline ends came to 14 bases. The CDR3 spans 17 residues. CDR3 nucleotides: TGCGCCAGCAGCCAAGGTGGGGCGGGAACTAGCACAGATACGCAGTATTTT. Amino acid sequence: CASSQGGAGTSTDTQYF.

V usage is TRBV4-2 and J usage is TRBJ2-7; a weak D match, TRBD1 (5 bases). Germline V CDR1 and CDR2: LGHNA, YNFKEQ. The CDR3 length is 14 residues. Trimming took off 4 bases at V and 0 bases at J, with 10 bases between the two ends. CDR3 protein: CASSLNGASYEQYF. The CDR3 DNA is TGTGCCAGCAGCCTCAATGGGGCCTCCTACGAGCAGTACTTC.

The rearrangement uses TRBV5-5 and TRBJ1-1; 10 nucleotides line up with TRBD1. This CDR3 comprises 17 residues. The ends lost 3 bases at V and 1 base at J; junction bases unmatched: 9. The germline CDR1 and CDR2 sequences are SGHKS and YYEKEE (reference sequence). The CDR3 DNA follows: TGTGCCAGCAGCTCCGGGACAGGGGTTTTCTGGAACACTGAAGCTTTCTTT. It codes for CASSSGTGVFWNTEAFF.

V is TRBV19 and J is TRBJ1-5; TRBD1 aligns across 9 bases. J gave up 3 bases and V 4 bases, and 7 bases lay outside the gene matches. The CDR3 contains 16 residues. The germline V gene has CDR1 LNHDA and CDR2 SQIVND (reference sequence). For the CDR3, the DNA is TGTGCCAGTAGTACCCTGGGACAGGGTAACAATCAGCCCCAGCATTTT. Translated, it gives CASSTLGQGNNQPQHF.

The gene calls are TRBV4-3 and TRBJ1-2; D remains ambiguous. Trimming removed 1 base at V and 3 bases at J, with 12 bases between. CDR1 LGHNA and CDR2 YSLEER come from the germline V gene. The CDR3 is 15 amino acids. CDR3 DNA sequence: TGCGCCAGCAGCCAAGTCGCAGTCCGTCACTATGGCTACACCTTC. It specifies CASSQVAVRHYGYTF.

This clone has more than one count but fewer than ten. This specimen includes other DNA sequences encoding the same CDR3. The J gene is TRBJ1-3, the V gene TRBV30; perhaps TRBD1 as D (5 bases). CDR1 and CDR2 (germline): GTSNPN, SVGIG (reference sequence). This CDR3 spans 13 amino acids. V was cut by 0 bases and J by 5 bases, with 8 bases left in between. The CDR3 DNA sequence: TGTGCCTGGAGTGTGTCAGGGAGAAACACCATATATTTT. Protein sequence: CAWSVSGRNTIYF.

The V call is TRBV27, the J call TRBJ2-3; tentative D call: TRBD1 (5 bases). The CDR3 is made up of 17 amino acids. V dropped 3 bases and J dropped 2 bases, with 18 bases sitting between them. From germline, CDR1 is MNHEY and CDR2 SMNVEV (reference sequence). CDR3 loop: CASSFRAYTLYTDTQYF. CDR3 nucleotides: TGTGCCAGCAGTTTCAGGGCCTACACGCTCTACACAGATACGCAGTATTTT.

DNA of the CDR3: TGTGCCAGCAGTCTGGACGGTTACACTGAAGCTTTCTTT. It codes for CASSLDGYTEAFF. The chain uses TRBV6-6 and TRBJ1-1; D gene unclear. The germline V gene has CDR1 MNHNY and CDR2 SVGAGI (reference sequence). The CDR3 length is 13 residues. The germline V and J ends were trimmed by 5 bases and 3 bases, with 10 bases remaining between them.

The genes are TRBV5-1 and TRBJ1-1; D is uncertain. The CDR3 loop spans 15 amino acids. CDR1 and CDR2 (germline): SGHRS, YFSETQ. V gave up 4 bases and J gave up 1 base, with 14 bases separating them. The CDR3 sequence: CASSPHQVGNTEAFF. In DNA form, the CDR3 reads TGCGCCAGCAGCCCGCATCAGGTCGGGAACACTGAAGCTTTCTTT.

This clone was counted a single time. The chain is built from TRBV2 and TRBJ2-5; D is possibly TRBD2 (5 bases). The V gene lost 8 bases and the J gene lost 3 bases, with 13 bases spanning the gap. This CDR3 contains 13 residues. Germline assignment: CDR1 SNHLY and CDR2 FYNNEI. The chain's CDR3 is CASYGDGEETQYF. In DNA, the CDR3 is TGTGCCAGCTACGGAGACGGGGAAGAGACCCAGTACTTC.

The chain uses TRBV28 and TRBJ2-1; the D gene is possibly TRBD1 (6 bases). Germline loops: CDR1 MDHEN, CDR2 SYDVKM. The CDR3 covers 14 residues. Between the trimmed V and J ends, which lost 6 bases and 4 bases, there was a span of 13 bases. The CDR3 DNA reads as TGTGCCAGCAGCTCGCCAGGGGATTACAATGAGCAGTTCTTC. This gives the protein CASSSPGDYNEQFF.

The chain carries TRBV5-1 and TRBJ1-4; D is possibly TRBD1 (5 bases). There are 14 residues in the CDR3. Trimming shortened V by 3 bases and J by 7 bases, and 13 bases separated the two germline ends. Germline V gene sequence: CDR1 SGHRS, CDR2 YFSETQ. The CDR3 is CASSSGTLGEKLFF. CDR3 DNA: TGCGCCAGCAGCTCCGGGACTTTAGGTGAAAAACTGTTTTTT.

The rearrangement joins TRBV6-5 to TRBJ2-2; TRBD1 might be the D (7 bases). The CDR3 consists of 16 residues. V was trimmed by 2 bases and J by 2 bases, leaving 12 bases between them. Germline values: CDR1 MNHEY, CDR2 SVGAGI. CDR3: CASSYGGTANTGELFF. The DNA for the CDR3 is TGTGCCAGCAGTTACGGCGGGACAGCCAACACCGGGGAGCTGTTTTTT.

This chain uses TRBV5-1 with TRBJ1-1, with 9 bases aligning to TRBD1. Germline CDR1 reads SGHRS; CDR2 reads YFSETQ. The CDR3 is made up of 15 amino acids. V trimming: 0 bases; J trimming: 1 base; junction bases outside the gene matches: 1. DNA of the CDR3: TGCGCCAGCAGCTTGGAACAGGGGGCGAACACTGAAGCTTTCTTT. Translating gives CASSLEQGANTEAFF.

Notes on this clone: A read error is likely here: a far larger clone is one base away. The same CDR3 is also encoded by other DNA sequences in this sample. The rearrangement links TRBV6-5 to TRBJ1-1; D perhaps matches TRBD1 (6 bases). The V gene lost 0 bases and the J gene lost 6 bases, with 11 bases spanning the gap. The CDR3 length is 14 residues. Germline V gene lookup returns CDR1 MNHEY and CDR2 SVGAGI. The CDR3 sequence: CASSYSRGLAEAFF. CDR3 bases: TGTGCCAGCAGTTACTCCAGGGGATTGGCTGAAGCTTTCTTT.

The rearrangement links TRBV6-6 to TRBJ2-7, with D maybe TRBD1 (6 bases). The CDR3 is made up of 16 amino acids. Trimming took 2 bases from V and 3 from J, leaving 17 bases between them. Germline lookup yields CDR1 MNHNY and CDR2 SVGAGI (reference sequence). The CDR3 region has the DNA TGTGCCAGCAGTTACCCCCAGGGAGCAGGGGACTACGAGCAGTACTTC. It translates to CASSYPQGAGDYEQYF.

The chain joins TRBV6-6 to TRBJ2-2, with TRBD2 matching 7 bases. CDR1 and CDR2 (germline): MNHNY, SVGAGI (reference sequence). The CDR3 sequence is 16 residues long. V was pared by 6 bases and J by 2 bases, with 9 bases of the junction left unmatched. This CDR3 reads CASRPPGLLNTGELFF. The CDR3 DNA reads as TGTGCCAGCAGACCTCCGGGACTACTAAACACCGGGGAGCTGTTTTTT.

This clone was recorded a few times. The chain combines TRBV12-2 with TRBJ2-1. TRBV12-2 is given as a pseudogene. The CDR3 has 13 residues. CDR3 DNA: TGTGCAAGTCGCTTAGTACCTTACAATGAGCAGTTCTTC. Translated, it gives CASRLVPYNEQFF.

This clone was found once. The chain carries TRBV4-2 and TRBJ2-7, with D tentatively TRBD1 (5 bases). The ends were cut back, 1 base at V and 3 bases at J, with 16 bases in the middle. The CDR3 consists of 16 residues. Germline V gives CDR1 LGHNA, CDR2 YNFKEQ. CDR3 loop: CASSQVQGLTIYEQYF. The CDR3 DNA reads TGTGCCAGCAGCCAAGTTCAGGGCTTAACTATCTACGAGCAGTACTTC.

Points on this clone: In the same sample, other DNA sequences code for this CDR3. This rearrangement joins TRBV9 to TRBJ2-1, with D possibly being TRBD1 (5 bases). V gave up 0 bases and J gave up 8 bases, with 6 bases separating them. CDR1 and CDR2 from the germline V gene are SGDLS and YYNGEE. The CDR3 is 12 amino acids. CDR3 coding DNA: TGTGCCAGCAGCGTAGAAGGGGATGAGCAGTTCTTC. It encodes CASSVEGDEQFF.

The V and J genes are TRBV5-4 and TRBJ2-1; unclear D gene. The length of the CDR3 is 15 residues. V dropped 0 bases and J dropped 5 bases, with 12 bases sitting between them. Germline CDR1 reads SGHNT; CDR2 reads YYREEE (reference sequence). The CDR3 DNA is TGTGCCAGCAGCTTGGTTGCATGGACGGACAATGAGCAGTTCTTC. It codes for CASSLVAWTDNEQFF.

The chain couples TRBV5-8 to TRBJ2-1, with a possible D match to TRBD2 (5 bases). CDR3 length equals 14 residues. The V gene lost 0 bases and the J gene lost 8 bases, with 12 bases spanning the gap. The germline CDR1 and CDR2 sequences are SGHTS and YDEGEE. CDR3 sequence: CASSLGLAVDEQFF. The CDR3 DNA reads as TGTGCCAGCAGCTTGGGGCTAGCAGTCGATGAGCAGTTCTTC.

The CDR3 region is CSVATGGTEAFF. The CDR3 DNA follows: TGCAGCGTAGCCACAGGGGGCACTGAAGCTTTCTTT. This chain joins TRBV29-1 and TRBJ1-1; 8 nucleotides match TRBD1. Germline loops: CDR1 SQVTM, CDR2 ANQGSEA. V trimming: 6 bases; J trimming: 4 bases; junction bases outside the gene matches: 4. The CDR3 runs 12 residues.

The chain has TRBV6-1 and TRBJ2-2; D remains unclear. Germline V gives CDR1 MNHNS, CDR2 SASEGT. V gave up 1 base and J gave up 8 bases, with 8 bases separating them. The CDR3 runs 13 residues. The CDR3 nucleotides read TGTGCCAGCAGTGAAGGCAGCTGGGGGGAGCTGTTTTTT. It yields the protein CASSEGSWGELFF.

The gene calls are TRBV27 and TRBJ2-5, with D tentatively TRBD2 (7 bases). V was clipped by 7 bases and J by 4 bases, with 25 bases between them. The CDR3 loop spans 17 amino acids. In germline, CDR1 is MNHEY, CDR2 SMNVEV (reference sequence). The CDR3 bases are TGTGCCAGCAAACCCATACTACGGGGGGCTCGGGGAGAGACCCAGTACTTC. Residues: CASKPILRGARGETQYF.

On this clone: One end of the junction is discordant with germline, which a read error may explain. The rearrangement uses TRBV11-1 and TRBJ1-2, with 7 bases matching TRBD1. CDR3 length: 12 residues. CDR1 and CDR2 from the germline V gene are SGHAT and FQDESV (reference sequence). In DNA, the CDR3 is TGTGCCAGCAGCCAAGGGGGCTATGGCCACACCTTC. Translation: CASSQGGYGHTF.

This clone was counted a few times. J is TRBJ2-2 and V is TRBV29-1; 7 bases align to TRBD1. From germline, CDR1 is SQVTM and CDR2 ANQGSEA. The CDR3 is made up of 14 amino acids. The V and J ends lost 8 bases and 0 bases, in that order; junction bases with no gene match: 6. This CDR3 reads CSTRTGANTGELFF. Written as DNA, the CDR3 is TGCAGCACCCGGACAGGAGCGAACACCGGGGAGCTGTTTTTT.

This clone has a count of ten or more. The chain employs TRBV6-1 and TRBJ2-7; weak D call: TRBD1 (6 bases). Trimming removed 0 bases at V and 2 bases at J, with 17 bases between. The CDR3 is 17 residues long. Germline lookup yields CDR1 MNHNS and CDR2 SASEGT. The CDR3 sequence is CASSEAQGWGHTYEQYF. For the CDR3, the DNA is TGTGCCAGCAGTGAAGCGCAGGGGTGGGGACACACCTACGAGCAGTACTTC.

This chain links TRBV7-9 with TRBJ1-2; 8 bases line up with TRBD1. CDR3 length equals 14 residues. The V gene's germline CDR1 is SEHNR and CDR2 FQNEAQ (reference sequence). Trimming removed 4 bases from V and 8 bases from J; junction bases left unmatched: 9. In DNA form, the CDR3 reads TGTGCCAGCAGCTCCCCCGGACAGGGAGTAGGCTACACCTTC. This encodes CASSSPGQGVGYTF.